Only a few counts were recorded for the clone carrying this T cell receptor beta chain. These data are taken from a study of identifying expanded T cells in peripheral blood. Here immunoSEQ multiplex PCR was the method, and the copy in TCRdb shows in-frame clones only, minus some. The sample lists about 98,000 clones, approximately 89% seen once, with 11% to 15% in the top ten. This sequence was found in a person aged 18-70 years in good health. The specimen sequenced was blood.

CDR3 coding DNA: TGTGCCAGCAGTTACTCAGGACGGCGGACTGAAAAACTGTTTTTT. This gives the protein CASSYSGRRTEKLFF. The V call is TRBV6-5, the J call TRBJ1-4, with D unclear. CDR3 size: 15 residues. CDR1 MNHEY and CDR2 SVGAGI come from the germline V gene. Deletions cut 0 bases from V and 7 bases from J, with 12 bases between.